The 29 T cell receptor beta chains below all came from one sample that was sequenced in a study of shared clonotypes between healthy human individuals. Sequenced by immunoSEQ multiplex PCR; TCRdb stores in-frame clones only, minus some. The sample includes roughly 2 million clones, roughly 96% of them seen just once. The sequencing input was naive CD4+ T cells sorted from blood. The subset was: CD45RA+ positively selected. All receptors come from a man younger than 30 in good health.

This chain links TRBV2 with TRBJ1-1, with D possibly being TRBD1 (6 bases). Between the trimmed V and J ends, which lost 1 base and 0 bases, there was a span of 9 bases. CDR1 and CDR2 from the germline V gene are SNHLY and FYNNEI. The CDR3 is 15 residues long. The CDR3 DNA follows: TGTGCCAGCAGTGAAGATCAGGGGATGAACACTGAAGCTTTCTTT. This sequence encodes CASSEDQGMNTEAFF.

This rearrangement joins TRBV20-1 to TRBJ1-1; a weak D match, TRBD1 (6 bases). In germline, CDR1 is DFQATT, CDR2 SNEGSKA (reference sequence). Trimming shortened V by 4 bases and J by 7 bases, and 10 bases separated the two germline ends. The CDR3 is 11 residues long. This CDR3 reads CSANREVEAFF. The CDR3 nucleotides are TGCAGTGCTAACAGGGAAGTTGAAGCTTTCTTT.

V and J are TRBV6-5 and TRBJ1-2, with TRBD1 identical over 8 bases. The CDR3 covers 13 residues. J lost 7 bases, V lost 6 bases, and 7 bases had no gene match. Germline V gene lookup returns CDR1 MNHEY and CDR2 SVGAGI. The CDR3 nucleotides are TGTGCCAGCAGCGTGGACAGGGTGGCTGGCTACACCTTC. This gives the protein CASSVDRVAGYTF.

The chain is built from TRBV9 and TRBJ2-1; 10 nucleotides line up with TRBD1. CDR1 is SGDLS, CDR2 YYNGEE, per germline. The CDR3 runs to 16 residues. J was trimmed by 6 bases and V by 0 bases; bases with no gene match: 6. In DNA form, the CDR3 reads TGTGCCAGCAGCGTAGCCTGGACAGGGGGGAGCAATGAGCAGTTCTTC. Encoded protein: CASSVAWTGGSNEQFF.

With regard to this clone: Additional DNA sequences in this sample encode the identical CDR3. This rearrangement joins TRBV7-2 to TRBJ2-6, with 7 bases aligning to TRBD1. The germline V gene has CDR1 SGHTA and CDR2 FQGNSA. There are 15 residues in the CDR3. V was pared by 4 bases and J by 2 bases, with 2 bases of the junction left unmatched. The CDR3 bases are TGTGCCAGCAGCTCCACAGGGGCTGGGGCCAACGTCCTGACTTTC. Translating it yields CASSSTGAGANVLTF.

This chain connects TRBV5-1 to TRBJ2-1, with D perhaps given as TRBD1 or TRBD2 (5 bases each). Deletions cut 4 bases from V and 2 bases from J, with 13 bases between. CDR1 is SGHRS and CDR2 is YFSETQ in the germline V gene. This CDR3 is built from 15 residues. The CDR3 bases are TGCGCCAGCAGCCCCTTCGGGGACCCCTACAATGAGCAGTTCTTC. This codes for CASSPFGDPYNEQFF.

This chain joins TRBV30 and TRBJ2-7; 8 bases line up with TRBD1. V gave up 2 bases and J gave up 5 bases; unmatched junction bases: 2. The germline gives CDR1 GTSNPN, CDR2 SVGIG (reference sequence). The CDR3 runs to 12 residues. In DNA form, the CDR3 reads TGTGCCTGGAGTACACAGGGGGACGAGCAGTACTTC. This translates into CAWSTQGDEQYF.

The gene calls are TRBV28 and TRBJ1-2; 7 nucleotides align to TRBD1. J lost 3 bases, V lost 2 bases, and 9 bases had no gene match. CDR3 size: 16 residues. Germline CDR1 and CDR2: MDHEN and SYDVKM. The chain's CDR3 is CASSLEGGHRDYGYTF. CDR3 nucleotides: TGTGCCAGCAGTTTAGAAGGGGGCCACCGGGACTATGGCTACACCTTC.

This clone was counted only a few times. This chain links TRBV2 with TRBJ1-5; 9 bases fit TRBD1. The CDR3 has 15 amino acids. CDR1 and CDR2 from the germline V gene are SNHLY and FYNNEI. After removal of 6 bases from V and 6 bases from J, the junction contained 9 bases not matched to a gene. The CDR3 spells CASSTPGQGFQPQHF. DNA for the CDR3: TGTGCCAGCAGCACGCCGGGACAGGGTTTTCAGCCCCAGCATTTT.

CDR3 DNA: TGTGCCACCCGCTCGGCGGGACAGGGTATGAACACTGAAGCTTTCTTT. This translates into CATRSAGQGMNTEAFF. The chain joins TRBV28 to TRBJ1-1; the match to TRBD1 covers 9 bases. The V segment lost 10 bases and the J segment 0 bases; nucleotides outside the gene matches: 12. CDR1 and CDR2 from the germline V gene are MDHEN and SYDVKM. The CDR3 totals 16 residues.

The V and J genes are TRBV5-4 and TRBJ2-1, with 11 nucleotides matching TRBD2. Germline CDR1 is SGHNT and CDR2 is YYREEE (reference sequence). V lost 4 bases and J lost 12; bases outside the gene matches: 15. This CDR3 comprises 16 residues. The CDR3 loop reads CASSATLAGVWVGQFF. DNA for the CDR3: TGTGCCAGCAGCGCAACACTAGCGGGAGTCTGGGTCGGGCAGTTCTTC.

The chain joins TRBV13 to TRBJ1-2; D is undetermined. Germline CDR1 is PRHDT and CDR2 is FYEKMQ (reference sequence). The CDR3 spans 13 residues. The germline V and J ends were trimmed by 5 bases and 4 bases, with 11 bases remaining between them. CDR3 protein: CASSGPGFYGYTF. The CDR3 nucleotides are TGTGCCAGCAGCGGCCCGGGGTTCTATGGCTACACCTTC.

Of note for this clone: The sample holds other DNA sequences that translate to the same CDR3. This chain uses TRBV5-6 with TRBJ2-5, with D possibly matching TRBD2 (6 bases). The V gene's germline CDR1 is SGHDT and CDR2 YYEEEE. This CDR3 is built from 15 residues. Trimming removed 4 bases from V and 5 bases from J, with 18 bases in between. The CDR3 DNA follows: TGTGCCAGCAGCCGCCTGGCGGGTGGGGGGGAGACCCAGTACTTC. Its protein product is CASSRLAGGGETQYF.

The chain links TRBV7-8 to TRBJ1-2, with a weak D call TRBD1 (5 bases). V shed 1 base and J shed 8 bases, with 14 bases lying between them. Germline values: CDR1 SGHVS, CDR2 FQNEAQ. The CDR3 has 14 amino acids. The CDR3 protein is CASSLEGQGRGYTF. The CDR3 DNA follows: TGTGCCAGCAGCTTAGAAGGTCAGGGAAGGGGCTACACCTTC.

The chain recombines TRBV6-1 with TRBJ2-1; D unclear. Trimming stripped 6 bases from V and 9 bases from J, with 9 bases between. CDR3 length: 11 amino acids. The germline CDR1 and CDR2 sequences are MNHNS and SASEGT. Written as DNA, the CDR3 is TGTGCCAGCAGAGTCTCGGGTGAGCAGTTCTTC. Its translation is CASRVSGEQFF.

This clone was seen only once. Other DNA sequences in this specimen translate into the identical CDR3. The rearrangement links TRBV5-6 to TRBJ1-5; D gene uncertain. The CDR3 runs to 14 residues. V was trimmed by 4 bases and J by 0 bases, leaving 8 bases between them. Per the germline V gene, CDR1 is SGHDT and CDR2 is YYEEEE. The CDR3 loop reads CASSRGNSNQPQHF. CDR3 nucleotides: TGTGCCAGCAGCCGGGGTAATAGCAATCAGCCCCAGCATTTT.

This clone came up a few times. The rearrangement uses TRBV11-2 and TRBJ1-6; a weak D match, TRBD1 (6 bases). The germline gives CDR1 SGHAT, CDR2 FQNNGV. The CDR3 length is 13 residues. V was clipped by 5 bases and J by 5 bases, with 7 bases between them. The CDR3 DNA reads TGTGCCAGCAGCAGGGGGAATAATTCACCCCTCCACTTT. Residues: CASSRGNNSPLHF. Combining the CDR3 with reference TRBV11-2 and TRBJ1-6 gives the whole variable domain EAGVAQSPRYKIIEKRQSVAFWCNPISGHATLYWYQQILGQGPKLLIQFQNNGVVDDSQLPKDRFSAERLKGVDSTLKIQPAKLEDSAVYLCASSRGNNSPLHFGNGTRLTVT.

Comments on this clone: The sample contains more than one DNA sequence encoding this CDR3. The rearrangement links TRBV5-1 to TRBJ2-1, with D perhaps being TRBD1 or TRBD2 (5 bases each). The germline CDR1 and CDR2 sequences are SGHRS and YFSETQ. V was clipped by 4 bases and J by 7 bases, with 12 bases between them. The length of the CDR3 is 13 residues. In DNA, the CDR3 is TGCGCCAGCAGCCCGGGACCGCTGAATGAGCAGTTCTTC. Its translation is CASSPGPLNEQFF.

The CDR3 loop reads CAVSGTNNSPLHF. The CDR3 DNA follows: TGTGCTGTATCAGGGACAAATAATTCACCCCTCCACTTT. The chain recombines TRBV10-3 with TRBJ1-6; the D gene is possibly TRBD1 (6 bases). The CDR3 runs to 13 residues. Germline CDR1 is ENHRY and CDR2 is SYGVKD.

This sequence joins TRBV18 and TRBJ2-1, with TRBD2 identical over 7 bases. V lost 4 bases and J lost 5; bases outside the gene matches: 11. The CDR3 loop spans 16 amino acids. Per the germline V gene, CDR1 is KGHSH and CDR2 is LQKENI. CDR3 nucleotide sequence: TGTGCCAGCTCACTAACCCTACTAGCGCAAAACAATGAGCAGTTCTTC. Protein sequence: CASSLTLLAQNNEQFF.

The chain carries TRBV5-1 and TRBJ2-7; the match to TRBD2 covers 13 bases. V was clipped by 6 bases and J by 7 bases; unmatched bases: 1. The CDR3 runs 12 residues. Germline lookup yields CDR1 SGHRS and CDR2 YFSETQ. The CDR3 region is CASTGLAGEQYF. Here the CDR3 DNA reads TGCGCCAGCACGGGACTAGCGGGGGAGCAGTACTTC.

This clone was seen just once. The chain recombines TRBV11-2 with TRBJ2-1; the match to TRBD2 covers 8 bases. There are 15 residues in the CDR3. Germline V lookup: CDR1 SGHAT, CDR2 FQNNGV. Germline trimming cut 7 bases from V and 5 bases from J; bases unmatched to any gene: 10. The CDR3 protein is CASTRPGLGHNEQFF. CDR3 coding DNA: TGTGCCAGCACCCGACCGGGACTAGGGCACAATGAGCAGTTCTTC.

This clone was detected only once. The chain combines TRBV30 with TRBJ1-6; the D gene is possibly TRBD1 (6 bases). Germline V gene lookup returns CDR1 GTSNPN and CDR2 SVGIG (reference sequence). The V and J ends lost 3 bases and 6 bases respectively, with 12 bases between them. The CDR3 contains 14 residues. The CDR3 loop is CAWRAGHFNSPLHF. Here the CDR3 DNA reads TGTGCCTGGAGAGCGGGACATTTTAATTCACCCCTCCACTTT.

The V and J genes are TRBV27 and TRBJ2-2, with unresolved D. V lost 2 bases to trimming and J lost 4 bases, with 20 bases between them. CDR1 is MNHEY and CDR2 is SMNVEV in the germline V gene (reference sequence). The CDR3 runs to 18 residues. The CDR3 nucleotides are TGTGCCAGCAGTTTACGATTCGGCCGTAGTGAGGCCACCGGGGAGCTGTTTTTT. Its translation is CASSLRFGRSEATGELFF.

The table lists this clone with a count of one. The chain couples TRBV19 to TRBJ1-1; D remains ambiguous. Germline CDR1 LNHDA, CDR2 SQIVND (reference sequence). The CDR3 totals 13 residues. Trimming took off 5 bases at V and 0 bases at J, with 7 bases between the two ends. CDR3 bases: TGTGCCAGTAGTCATGGCATGAACACTGAAGCTTTCTTT. It translates to CASSHGMNTEAFF.

The rearrangement uses TRBV27 and TRBJ2-5; TRBD1 aligns across 8 bases. Per the germline V gene, CDR1 is MNHEY and CDR2 is SMNVEV (reference sequence). CDR3 length equals 14 residues. The trim removed 6 bases at V and 11 bases at J, leaving 14 bases unmatched. CDR3 bases: TGTGCCAGCAGAAAACCCACAGGGACAGGCCCGCAGTACTTC. It yields the protein CASRKPTGTGPQYF.

The V gene is TRBV9, the J gene TRBJ1-2; D is ambiguous. Trimming pared 1 base from V and 8 bases from J, leaving 18 bases between. The CDR3 sequence is 15 residues long. The germline V gene encodes CDR1 SGDLS and CDR2 YYNGEE. This chain's CDR3 is CASSVKDDPRRGYTF. CDR3 coding DNA: TGTGCCAGCAGCGTAAAGGACGATCCCAGGCGAGGCTACACCTTC.

The genes are TRBV25-1 and TRBJ1-2; 7 bases are shared with TRBD1. Trimming took 3 bases from V and 7 from J; bases not matched to a gene: 11. The CDR3 has 15 amino acids. Germline CDR1 MGHDK, CDR2 SYGVNS. The CDR3 DNA follows: TGTGCCAGCAGTGACGCACCGGGACAGAATAGTGGCTACACCTTC. Its protein is CASSDAPGQNSGYTF.

The chain joins TRBV27 to TRBJ1-4, with D hard to call. The V gene lost 2 bases and the J gene lost 10 bases, with 14 bases spanning the gap. The germline V gene has CDR1 MNHEY and CDR2 SMNVEV (reference sequence). The CDR3 runs to 14 residues. DNA of the CDR3: TGTGCCAGCAGTTTAAGACCTTCCATAGGAAAACTGTTTTTT. The encoded protein is CASSLRPSIGKLFF.